A single T cell receptor beta chain is shown here with its context. Its antigen is still unknown. No much larger clone exists at a distance of one base, and base qualities are not known. From a lookup of the germline V gene (reference sequence), CDR1 and CDR2 are DFQATT and SNEGSKA. The CDR3 covers 10 residues, taking in both the cysteine and the phenylalanine. Solely the CDR3 DNA is kept, with 30 bases framed from the first base. These data belong to a study of T cells after yellow fever vaccination (dated 2019 in TCRdb). A note on the overall study: Libraries from fractions with low cell numbers were prepared with the SMART-Seq v4 Ultra Low Input RNA kit. To track T-cell clones before and after primary and booster YFV17D yellow fever vaccination, bulk TCR alpha and beta repertoires were sequenced longitudinally. The cohort comprised two healthy male donors, one aged 18 to 30 and one aged 30 to 40 years. Blood was drawn at multiple timepoints before and after primary and secondary immunization, with bulk PBMC replicates and cell subsets isolated. What the authors observed across the whole study: After the booster, most of the clones that had expanded following primary vaccination were detected again (96% of CD4 and 80% to 90% of CD8), which suggests that memory was broadly maintained. The secondary T-cell response was found to be weaker but faster than the primary response, with a peak reached on day 5 rather than on day 15. Because abundant contaminating clonotypes from the bulk population could be contained in FACS-sorted repertoires, computational filtering was required. Because only a couple of donors were included in the study, the extent to which the findings can be generalized is limited. A small fraction of clonotypes showed up in both the CD4 and CD8 compartments, probably as a result of convergent recombination.

TCR cDNA was synthesized by 5'RACE template switching, through which a universal primer site and unique molecular identifiers were introduced. Priming for cDNA synthesis came from both the TCR alpha and TCR beta constant segments. Library amplification used two PCR steps, and the second PCR step added sample barcodes and sequencing adapters. Sequencing of libraries was performed on Illumina HiSeq 2500 (2x100 bp) or NovaSeq (2x150 bp). On the authors' methods: Demultiplexing of reads and collapsing into UMI consensus sequences were performed with MIGEC, and V(D)J alignment was carried out with MiXCR. Vaccine-responding clonotypes were identified with edgeR using replicate PBMC samples, with FDR below 0.01 and a log2 fold change above 5 up to day 15 being required. Each bulk clonotype received a CD4 or CD8 identity based on whether the sequenced CD4 or CD8 repertoire contained that clonotype at higher abundance. TCRdb reprocessed the public reads (quality trimming at Q25 with fastp, clone calling with MiXCR) and kept in-frame beta chains. For every CDR3 protein sequence, its rows merge into one entry that carries the most common genes and DNA. These V and J calls originate from TCRdb's pipeline instead of the authors' own analysis. The sample table shows around 180,000 distinct CDR3 sequences, and roughly 6.4% are seen once. The ten biggest clones cover 2.5% to 3.5% of the sample.

Per the publication, the treatment or condition label means: live attenuated yellow fever vaccine strain. PBMCs were isolated from peripheral blood using a standard Ficoll-Paque protocol. Dynabeads CD4 and CD8 positive selection kits were used to isolate CD4 and CD8 T-cell fractions. RNA was extracted with TriZol from bulk PBMCs, CD4 and CD8 fractions, and dextramer-positive and dextramer-negative fractions. The sequence derives from a man younger than 35 who received the YFV17D yellow fever vaccine. The chain is assembled from TRBV20-1 and TRBJ2-3, with the D assignment possibly TRBD1 or TRBD2, given 6 matching bases for each. The source was CD4+ T cells sorted from PBMCs, collected on the day of the first yellow fever vaccination. The nucleotide sequence reads TGCAGCGGGGGCGAAGGTACGCAGTATTTT. Its protein product is CSGGEGTQYF.